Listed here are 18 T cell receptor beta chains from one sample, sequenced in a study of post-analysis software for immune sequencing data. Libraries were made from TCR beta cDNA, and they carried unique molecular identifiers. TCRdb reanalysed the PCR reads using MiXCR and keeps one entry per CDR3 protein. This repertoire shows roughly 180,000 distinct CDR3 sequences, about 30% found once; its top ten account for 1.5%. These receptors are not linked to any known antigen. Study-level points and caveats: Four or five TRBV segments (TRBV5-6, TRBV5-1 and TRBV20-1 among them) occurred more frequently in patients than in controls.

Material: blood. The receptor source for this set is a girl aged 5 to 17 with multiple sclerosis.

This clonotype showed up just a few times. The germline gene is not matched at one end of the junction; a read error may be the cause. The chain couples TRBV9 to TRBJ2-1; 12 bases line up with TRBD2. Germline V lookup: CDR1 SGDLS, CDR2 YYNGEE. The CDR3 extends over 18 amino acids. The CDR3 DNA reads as TGTGCCGGCAGCGTAGGCGGACTAGCGGGAACTCTAGTCCATGAGCAGTTCTTC. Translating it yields CAGSVGGLAGTLVHEQFF. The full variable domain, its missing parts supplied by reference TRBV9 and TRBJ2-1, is DSGVTQTPKHLITATGQRVTLRCSPRSGDLSVYWYQQSLDQGLQFLIQYYNGEERAKGNILERFSAQQFPDLHSELNLSSLELGDSALYFCAGSVGGLAGTLVHEQFFGPGTRLTVL.

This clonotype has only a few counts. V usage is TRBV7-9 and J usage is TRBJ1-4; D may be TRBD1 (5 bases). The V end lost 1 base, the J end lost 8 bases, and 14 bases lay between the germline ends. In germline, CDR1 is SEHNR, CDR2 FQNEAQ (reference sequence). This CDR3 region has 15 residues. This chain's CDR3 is CASSLDRTSWEKLFF. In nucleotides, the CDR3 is TGTGCCAGCAGCTTAGATCGGACATCGTGGGAAAAACTGTTTTTT.

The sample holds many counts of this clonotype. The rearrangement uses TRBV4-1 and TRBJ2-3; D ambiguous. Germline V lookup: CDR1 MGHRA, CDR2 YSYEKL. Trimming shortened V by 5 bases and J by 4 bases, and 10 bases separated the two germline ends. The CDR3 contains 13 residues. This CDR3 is CASSALDPDTQYF. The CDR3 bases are TGCGCCAGCAGCGCCCTAGATCCAGATACGCAGTATTTT.

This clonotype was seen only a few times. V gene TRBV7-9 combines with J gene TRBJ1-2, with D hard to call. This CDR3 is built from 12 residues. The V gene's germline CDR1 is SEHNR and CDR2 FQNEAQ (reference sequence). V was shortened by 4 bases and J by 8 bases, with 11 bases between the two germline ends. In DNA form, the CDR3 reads TGTGCCAGCAGCTCTGGACCTCGGGGCTACACCTTC. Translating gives CASSSGPRGYTF.

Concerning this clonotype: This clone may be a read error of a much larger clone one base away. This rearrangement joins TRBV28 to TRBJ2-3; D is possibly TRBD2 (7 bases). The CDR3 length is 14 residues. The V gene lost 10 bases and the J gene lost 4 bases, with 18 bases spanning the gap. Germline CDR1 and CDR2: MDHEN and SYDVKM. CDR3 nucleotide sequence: TGTGCCACCCAGGGAGGGGGAACGGCAGATACGCAGTATTTT. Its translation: CATQGGGTADTQYF.

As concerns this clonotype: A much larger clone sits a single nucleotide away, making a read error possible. CDR3 coding DNA: TGTGCCAGCAGCCGGACAAGGGGTAACAATGAGCAGTTCTTC. Amino acids: CASSRTRGNNEQFF. The chain employs TRBV5-5 and TRBJ2-1; perhaps TRBD1 as D (5 bases). Trimming left V 4 bases short and J 5 bases short, with 13 bases between. Germline lookup yields CDR1 SGHKS and CDR2 YYEKEE (reference sequence). CDR3 length: 14 amino acids. The full variable domain, completed using reference TRBV5-5 and TRBJ2-1, is DAGVTQSPTHLIKTRGQQVTLRCSPISGHKSVSWYQQVLGQGPQFIFQYYEKEERGRGNFPDRFSARQFPNYSSELNVNALLLGDSALYLCASSRTRGNNEQFFGPGTRLTVL.

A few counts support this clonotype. The CDR3 DNA follows: TGTGCCAGTAGTATTTTGGGACATTATGGCTACACCTTC. Residues: CASSILGHYGYTF. This chain joins TRBV19 and TRBJ1-2, with a tentative D call TRBD1 (6 bases). V dropped 3 bases and J dropped 5 bases, with 10 bases sitting between them. This CDR3 is built from 13 residues. Germline CDR1 reads LNHDA; CDR2 reads SQIVND (reference sequence).

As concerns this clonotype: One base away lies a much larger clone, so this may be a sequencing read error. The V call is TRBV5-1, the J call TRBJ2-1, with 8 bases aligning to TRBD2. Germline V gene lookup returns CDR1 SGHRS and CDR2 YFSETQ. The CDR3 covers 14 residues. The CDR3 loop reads CAGSFGGGYNEQFF. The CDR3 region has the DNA TGCGCCGGCAGCTTCGGGGGGGGTTACAATGAGCAGTTCTTC.

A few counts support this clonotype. The CDR3 loop reads CASSEDISSETQYF. The CDR3 DNA is TGTGCCAGCAGTGAAGATATTAGTTCAGAGACCCAGTACTTC. This chain connects TRBV2 to TRBJ2-7; D unresolved. Matching the DNA end better, TRBJ2-5 makes the J call doubtful. The CDR3 is 14 residues long. The germline V gene has CDR1 SNHLY and CDR2 FYNNEI.

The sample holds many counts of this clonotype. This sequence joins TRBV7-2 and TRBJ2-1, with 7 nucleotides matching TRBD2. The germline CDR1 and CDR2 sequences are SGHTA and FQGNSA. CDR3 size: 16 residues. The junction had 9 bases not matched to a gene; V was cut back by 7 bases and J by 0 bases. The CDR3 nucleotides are TGTGCCAGCACCCGGGGGGAGACGAGCTCCTACAATGAGCAGTTCTTC. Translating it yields CASTRGETSSYNEQFF.

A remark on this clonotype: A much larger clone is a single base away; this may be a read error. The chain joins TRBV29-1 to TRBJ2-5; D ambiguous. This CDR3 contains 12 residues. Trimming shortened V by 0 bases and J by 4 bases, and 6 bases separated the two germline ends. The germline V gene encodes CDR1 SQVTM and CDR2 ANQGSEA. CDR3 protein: CSVEDRVETQYF. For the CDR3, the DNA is TGCAGCGTTGAAGATCGGGTAGAGACCCAGTACTTC.

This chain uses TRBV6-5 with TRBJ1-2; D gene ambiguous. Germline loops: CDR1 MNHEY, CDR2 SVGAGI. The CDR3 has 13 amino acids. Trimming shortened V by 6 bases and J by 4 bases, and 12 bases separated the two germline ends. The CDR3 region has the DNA TGTGCCAGCAGCTTTACGGGTGGCTATGGCTACACCTTC. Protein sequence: CASSFTGGYGYTF.

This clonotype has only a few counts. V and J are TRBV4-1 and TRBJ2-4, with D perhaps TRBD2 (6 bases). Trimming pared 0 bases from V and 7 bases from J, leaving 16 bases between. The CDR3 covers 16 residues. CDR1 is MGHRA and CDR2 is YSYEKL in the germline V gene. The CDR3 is CASSQDTAGGWNIQYF. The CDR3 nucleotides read TGCGCCAGCAGCCAAGATACAGCGGGTGGATGGAACATTCAGTACTTC.

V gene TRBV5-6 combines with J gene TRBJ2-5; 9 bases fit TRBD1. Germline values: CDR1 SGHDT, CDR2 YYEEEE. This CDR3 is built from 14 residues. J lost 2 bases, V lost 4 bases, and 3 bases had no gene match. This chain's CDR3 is CASSRGQGQETQYF. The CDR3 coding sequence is TGTGCCAGCAGCCGGGGACAGGGACAAGAGACCCAGTACTTC.

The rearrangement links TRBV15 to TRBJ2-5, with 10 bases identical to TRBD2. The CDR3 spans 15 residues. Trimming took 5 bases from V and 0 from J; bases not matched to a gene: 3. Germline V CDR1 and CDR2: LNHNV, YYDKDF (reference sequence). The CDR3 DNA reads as TGTGCCACCAGCGCCGGACTAGCGGACCAAGAGACCCAGTACTTC. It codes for CATSAGLADQETQYF.

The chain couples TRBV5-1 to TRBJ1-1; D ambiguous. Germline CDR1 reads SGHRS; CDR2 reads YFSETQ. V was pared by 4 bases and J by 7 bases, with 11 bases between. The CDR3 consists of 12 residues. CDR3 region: CASSPSGFEAFF. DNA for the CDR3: TGCGCCAGCAGCCCCTCCGGGTTTGAAGCTTTCTTT.

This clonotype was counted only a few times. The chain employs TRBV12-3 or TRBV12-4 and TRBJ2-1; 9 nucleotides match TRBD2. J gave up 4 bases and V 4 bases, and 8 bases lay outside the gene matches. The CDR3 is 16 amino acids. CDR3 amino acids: CASSSIGLASYNEQFF. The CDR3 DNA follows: TGTGCCAGCAGTTCAATAGGACTAGCGTCGTACAATGAGCAGTTCTTC.

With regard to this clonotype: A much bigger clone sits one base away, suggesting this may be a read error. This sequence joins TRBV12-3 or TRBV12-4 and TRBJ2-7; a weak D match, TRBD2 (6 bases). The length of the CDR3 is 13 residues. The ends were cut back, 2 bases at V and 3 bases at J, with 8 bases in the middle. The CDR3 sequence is CASSLKAGYEQYF. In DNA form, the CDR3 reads TGTGCCAGCAGTTTAAAAGCGGGCTACGAGCAGTACTTC.